What follows are 5 T cell receptor beta chains derived from one specimen sequenced in a study of T cell responses to AZD1222 COVID-19 vaccine. Some clones are missing from TCRdb's copy, which holds only in-frame ones; the method was immunoSEQ multiplex PCR. The sample holds 200,000 or so clones; approximately 95% are singletons and the top ten take around 1%. The sample consisted of peripheral blood, taken 28 days after the second AZD1222 dose. The receptors originated from an adult who received the AZD1222 COVID-19 vaccine.

The chain is built from TRBV3-1 (or the pseudogene TRBV3-2) and TRBJ1-1; perhaps TRBD1 as D (6 bases). The V gene's germline CDR1 is LGHDT and CDR2 YNNKEL (reference sequence). Trimming took 0 bases from V and 10 from J, leaving 12 bases between them. This CDR3 region has 13 residues. The CDR3 spells CASSQEGRGRAFF. CDR3 DNA: TGTGCCAGCAGCCAAGAGGGCAGGGGTAGAGCTTTCTTT.

The chain has TRBV11-2 and TRBJ2-3; 8 bases fit TRBD2. The V segment lost 1 base and the J segment 0 bases; nucleotides outside the gene matches: 9. Germline assignment: CDR1 SGHAT and CDR2 FQNNGV. The CDR3 is 18 amino acids. The DNA for the CDR3 is TGTGCCAGCAGCTTAGGTGGCGTAGCGGGGTCTAGCACAGATACGCAGTATTTT. The encoded protein is CASSLGGVAGSSTDTQYF.

V usage is TRBV19 and J usage is TRBJ1-1; D call uncertain. The CDR3 totals 11 residues. Germline CDR1 LNHDA, CDR2 SQIVND (reference sequence). V lost 5 bases and J 7 bases, leaving 8 bases between the germline ends. In DNA, the CDR3 is TGTGCCAGTAGTTCCCGGATTGAAGCTTTCTTT. Translation gives CASSSRIEAFF.

This sequence joins TRBV12-3 or TRBV12-4 and TRBJ1-6; 7 bases are shared with TRBD1. The CDR3 spans 13 residues. With 6 bases clipped from V and 11 bases from J, the junction kept 7 bases outside the gene matches. The CDR3 region is CASSAGGTTPLHF. The CDR3 nucleotides read TGTGCCAGCAGCGCAGGGGGGACAACACCCCTCCACTTT.

This chain joins TRBV6-5 and TRBJ2-3, with D unresolved. The V and J ends lost 6 bases and 8 bases respectively, with 12 bases between them. Per germline, CDR1 MNHEY and CDR2 SVGAGI. The CDR3 spans 12 residues. The DNA for the CDR3 is TGTGCCAGCAGGTCCAGCGCTACTACGCAGTATTTT. This translates into CASRSSATTQYF.